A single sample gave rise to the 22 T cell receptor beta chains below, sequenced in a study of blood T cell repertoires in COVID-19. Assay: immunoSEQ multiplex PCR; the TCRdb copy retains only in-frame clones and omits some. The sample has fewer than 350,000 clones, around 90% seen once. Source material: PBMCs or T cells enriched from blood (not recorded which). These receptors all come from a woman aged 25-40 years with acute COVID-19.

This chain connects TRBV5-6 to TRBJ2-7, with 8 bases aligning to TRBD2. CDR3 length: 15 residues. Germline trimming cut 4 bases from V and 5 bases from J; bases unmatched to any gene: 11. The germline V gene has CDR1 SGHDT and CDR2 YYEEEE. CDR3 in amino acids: CASSLALSGRDEQYF. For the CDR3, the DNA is TGTGCCAGCAGCCTGGCCCTCAGCGGGAGAGACGAGCAGTACTTC.

CDR3 sequence reads: CATSRDKGTVYGYTF. The CDR3 DNA reads TGTGCCACCAGCAGAGATAAAGGGACAGTCTATGGCTACACCTTC. The chain recombines TRBV15 with TRBJ1-2; TRBD1 matches at 7 bases. V lost 0 bases to trimming and J lost 4 bases; unmatched junction nucleotides: 5. The CDR3 spans 15 residues. Germline CDR1 and CDR2: LNHNV and YYDKDF (reference sequence). The full variable domain, its missing parts supplied by reference TRBV15 and TRBJ1-2, is DAMVIQNPRYQVTQFGKPVTLSCSQTLNHNVMYWYQQKSSQAPKLLFHYYDKDFNNEADTPDNFQSRRPNTSFCFLDIRSPGLGDTAMYLCATSRDKGTVYGYTFGSGTRLTVV.

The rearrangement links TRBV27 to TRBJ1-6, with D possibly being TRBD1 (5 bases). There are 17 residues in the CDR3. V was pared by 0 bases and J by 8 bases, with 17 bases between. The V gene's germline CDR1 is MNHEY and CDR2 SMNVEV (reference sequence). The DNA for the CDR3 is TGTGCCAGCAGTTTATCAGTCTGGGGCAGGGCTGATTCACCCCTCCACTTT. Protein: CASSLSVWGRADSPLHF.

This CDR3 is CASSRTYGGQGATGANVLTF. Written as DNA, the CDR3 is TGTGCCAGCAGCCGAACCTATGGCGGACAGGGGGCTACTGGGGCCAACGTCCTGACTTTC. V and J are TRBV28 and TRBJ2-6, with TRBD1 matching over 11 bases. V dropped 6 bases and J dropped 2; count of bases not matched to a gene: 15. The germline gives CDR1 MDHEN, CDR2 SYDVKM. The CDR3 is 20 amino acids.

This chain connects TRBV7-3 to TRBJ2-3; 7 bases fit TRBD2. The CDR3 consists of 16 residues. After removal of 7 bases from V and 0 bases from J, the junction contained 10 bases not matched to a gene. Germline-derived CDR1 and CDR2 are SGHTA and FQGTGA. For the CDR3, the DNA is TGTGCCAGCACCCAAGGGGCGGGACTAAGCACAGATACGCAGTATTTT. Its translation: CASTQGAGLSTDTQYF.

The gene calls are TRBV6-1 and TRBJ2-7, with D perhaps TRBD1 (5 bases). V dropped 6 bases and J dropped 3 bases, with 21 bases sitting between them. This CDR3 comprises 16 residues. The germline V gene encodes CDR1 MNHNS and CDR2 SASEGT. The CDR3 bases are TGTGCCAGCAGCGAAAGGGGCGAGTCAAGGGGCTACGAGCAGTACTTC. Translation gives CASSERGESRGYEQYF.

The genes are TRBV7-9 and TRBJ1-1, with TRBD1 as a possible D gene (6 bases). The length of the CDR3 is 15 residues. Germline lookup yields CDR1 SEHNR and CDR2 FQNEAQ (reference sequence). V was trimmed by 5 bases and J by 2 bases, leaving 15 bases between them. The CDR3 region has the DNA TGTGCCAGCAGCCCATCAAAAGGGGGTAACACTGAAGCTTTCTTT. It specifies CASSPSKGGNTEAFF.

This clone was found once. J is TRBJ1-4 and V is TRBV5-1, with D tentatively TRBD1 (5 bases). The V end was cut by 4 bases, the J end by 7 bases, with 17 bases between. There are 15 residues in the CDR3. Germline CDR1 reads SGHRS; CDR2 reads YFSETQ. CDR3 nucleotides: TGCGCCAGCAGCGTTCAGGGAGGGGTGGGTGAAAAACTGTTTTTT. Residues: CASSVQGGVGEKLFF. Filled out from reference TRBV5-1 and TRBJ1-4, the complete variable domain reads KAGVTQTPRYLIKTRGQQVTLSCSPISGHRSVSWYQQTPGQGLQFLFEYFSETQRNKGNFPGRFSGRQFSNSRSEMNVSTLELGDSALYLCASSVQGGVGEKLFFGSGTQLSVL.

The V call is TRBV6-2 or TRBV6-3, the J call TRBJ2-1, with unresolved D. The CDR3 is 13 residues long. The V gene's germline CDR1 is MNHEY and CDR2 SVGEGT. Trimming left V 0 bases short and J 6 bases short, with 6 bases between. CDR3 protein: CASSYSIVNEQFF. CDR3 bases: TGTGCCAGCAGTTACTCGATAGTCAATGAGCAGTTCTTC.

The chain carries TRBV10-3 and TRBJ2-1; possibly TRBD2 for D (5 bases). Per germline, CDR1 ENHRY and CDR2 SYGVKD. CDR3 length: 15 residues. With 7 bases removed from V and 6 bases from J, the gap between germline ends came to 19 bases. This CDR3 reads CAITLGSLGSNEQFF. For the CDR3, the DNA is TGTGCCATCACCTTGGGGAGTTTAGGTAGCAATGAGCAGTTCTTC.

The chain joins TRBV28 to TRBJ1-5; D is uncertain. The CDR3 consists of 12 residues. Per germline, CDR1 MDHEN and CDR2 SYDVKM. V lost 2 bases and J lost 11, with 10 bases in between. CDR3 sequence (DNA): TGTGCCAGCAGTTTACCGCGGGAAGCCCAGCATTTT. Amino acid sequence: CASSLPREAQHF.

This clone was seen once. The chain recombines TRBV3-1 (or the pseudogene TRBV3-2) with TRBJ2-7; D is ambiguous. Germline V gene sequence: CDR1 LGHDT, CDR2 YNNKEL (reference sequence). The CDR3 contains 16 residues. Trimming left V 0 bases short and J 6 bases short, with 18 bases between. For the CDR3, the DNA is TGTGCCAGCAGCCAAGATTCGGTGAGATCGTCGCGCGAGCAGTACTTC. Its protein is CASSQDSVRSSREQYF.

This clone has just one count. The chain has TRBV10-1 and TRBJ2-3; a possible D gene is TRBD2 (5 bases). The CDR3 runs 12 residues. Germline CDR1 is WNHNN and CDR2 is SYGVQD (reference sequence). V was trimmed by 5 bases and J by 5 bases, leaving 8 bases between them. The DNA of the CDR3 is TGCGCCAGCAGTCATGCGGGAGATACGCAGTATTTT. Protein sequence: CASSHAGDTQYF.

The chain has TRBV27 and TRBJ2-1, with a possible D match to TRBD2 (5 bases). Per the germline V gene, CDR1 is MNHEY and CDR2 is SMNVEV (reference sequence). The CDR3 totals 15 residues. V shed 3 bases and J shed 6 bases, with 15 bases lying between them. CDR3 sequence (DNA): TGTGCCAGCAGTTTTGGTCGGGATTCGGTCAATGAGCAGTTCTTC. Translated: CASSFGRDSVNEQFF.

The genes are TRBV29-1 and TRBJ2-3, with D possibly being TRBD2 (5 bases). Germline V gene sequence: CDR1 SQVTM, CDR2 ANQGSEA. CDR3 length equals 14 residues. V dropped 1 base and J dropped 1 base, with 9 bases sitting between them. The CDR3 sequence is CSVEAGSGTDTQYF. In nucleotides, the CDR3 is TGCAGCGTTGAAGCGGGTAGCGGCACAGATACGCAGTATTTT.

CDR3 amino acids: CASSQDQLRGGGETQYF. The CDR3 bases are TGCGCCAGCAGCCAAGATCAATTACGAGGGGGTGGAGAGACCCAGTACTTC. This chain joins TRBV4-1 and TRBJ2-5; tentative D call: TRBD1 (6 bases). The CDR3 covers 17 residues. CDR1 and CDR2 (germline): MGHRA, YSYEKL. V lost 0 bases, J lost 4 bases, and 18 bases lay in between.

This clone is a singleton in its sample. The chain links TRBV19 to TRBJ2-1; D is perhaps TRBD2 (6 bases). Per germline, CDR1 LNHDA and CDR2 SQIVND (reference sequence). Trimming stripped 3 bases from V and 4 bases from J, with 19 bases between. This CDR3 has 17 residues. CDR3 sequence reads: CASSISNRDFLYNEQFF. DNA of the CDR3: TGTGCCAGTAGTATTTCAAATAGGGACTTCCTATACAATGAGCAGTTCTTC.

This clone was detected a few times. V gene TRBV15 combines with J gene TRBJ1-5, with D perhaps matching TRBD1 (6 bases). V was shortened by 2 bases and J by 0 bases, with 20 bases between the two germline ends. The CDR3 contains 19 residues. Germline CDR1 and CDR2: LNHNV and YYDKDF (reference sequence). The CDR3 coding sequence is TGTGCCACCAGCAGATCCGGGACACCGAGGGGATATAGCAATCAGCCCCAGCATTTT. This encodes CATSRSGTPRGYSNQPQHF.

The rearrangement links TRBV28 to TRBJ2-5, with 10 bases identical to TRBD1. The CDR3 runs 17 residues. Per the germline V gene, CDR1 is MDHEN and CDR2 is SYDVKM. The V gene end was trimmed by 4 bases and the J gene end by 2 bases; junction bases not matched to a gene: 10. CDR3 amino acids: CASSSPRTGGMQETQYF. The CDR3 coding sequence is TGTGCCAGCAGTTCCCCTCGGACAGGGGGGATGCAAGAGACCCAGTACTTC. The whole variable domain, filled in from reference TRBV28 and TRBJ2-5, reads DVKVTQSSRYLVKRTGEKVFLECVQDMDHENMFWYRQDPGLGLRLIYFSYDVKMKEKGDIPEGYSVSREKKERFSLILESASTNQTSMYLCASSSPRTGGMQETQYFGPGTRLLVL.

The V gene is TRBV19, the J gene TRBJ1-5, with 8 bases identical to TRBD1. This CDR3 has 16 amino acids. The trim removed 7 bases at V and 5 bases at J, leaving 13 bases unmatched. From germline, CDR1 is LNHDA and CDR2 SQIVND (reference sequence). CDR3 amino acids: CASTSTDRGIDQPQHF. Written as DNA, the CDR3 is TGTGCCAGTACCTCAACCGACAGGGGAATAGATCAGCCCCAGCATTTT.

The CDR3 bases are TGTGCCAGCAGCCTCACAGGGTGCACTAATGAAAAACTGTTTTTT. Amino acid sequence: CASSLTGCTNEKLFF. V gene TRBV11-3 combines with J gene TRBJ1-4, with a weak D call TRBD1 (6 bases). V lost 5 bases and J lost 2, with 12 bases in between. The germline V gene has CDR1 SGHNT and CDR2 YENEEA. The length of the CDR3 is 15 residues.

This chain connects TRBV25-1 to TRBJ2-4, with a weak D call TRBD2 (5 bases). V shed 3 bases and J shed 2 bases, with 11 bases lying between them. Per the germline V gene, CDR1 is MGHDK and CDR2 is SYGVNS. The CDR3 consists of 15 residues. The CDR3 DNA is TGTGCCAGCAGTGATAGCGTCGTTTCCAAAAACATTCAGTACTTC. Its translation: CASSDSVVSKNIQYF.